This T cell receptor beta chain was sequenced for a study of cytomegalovirus exposure and HLA in healthy donors. Turning to the study itself: The use of the same platform for the roughly 130 validation repertoires and the roughly 680 first-cohort repertoires was reported by a later analysis. Study observations and caveats: According to a subsequent analysis, TCR clusters identified in the first cohort showed a tendency to co-occur across the 110 or so validation repertoires. The study recorded fewer than 200 TCR beta chains that were cytomegalovirus-associated. In vitro data verified a few CMV-associated chains as specific for CMV antigens.

For this clone: No antigen is known for it.

Method: immunoSEQ multiplex PCR; TCRdb's copy keeps in-frame clones and lacks some. The table has 68,000 or so clones, 95% to 97% seen once. The CDR3 runs to 14 residues. From germline, CDR1 is LNHDA and CDR2 SQIVND (reference sequence). The trim removed 7 bases at V and 2 bases at J, leaving 5 bases unmatched. This clonotype originated in a man aged 18 to 30 in good health and CMV-seronegative. The chain links TRBV19 to TRBJ2-1; 7 bases match TRBD2. The specimen was PBMCs. CDR3 DNA: TGTGCCAGTATGGAGGGAGGGCCCTACAATGAGCAGTTCTTC. Translation gives CASMEGGPYNEQFF.